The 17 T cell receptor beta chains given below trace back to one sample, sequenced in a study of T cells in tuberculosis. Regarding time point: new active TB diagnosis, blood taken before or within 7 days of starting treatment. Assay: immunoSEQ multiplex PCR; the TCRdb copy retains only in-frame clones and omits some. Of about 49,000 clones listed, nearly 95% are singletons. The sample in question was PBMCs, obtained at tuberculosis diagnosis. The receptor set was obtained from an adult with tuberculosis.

The CDR3 region is CASRTQTYEQYF. CDR3 bases: TGTGCCAGCAGGACTCAGACCTACGAGCAGTACTTC. The rearrangement joins TRBV2 to TRBJ2-7, with D uncertain. Germline V lookup: CDR1 SNHLY, CDR2 FYNNEI. The length of the CDR3 is 12 residues. The V end lost 6 bases, the J end lost 2 bases, and 8 bases lay between the germline ends.

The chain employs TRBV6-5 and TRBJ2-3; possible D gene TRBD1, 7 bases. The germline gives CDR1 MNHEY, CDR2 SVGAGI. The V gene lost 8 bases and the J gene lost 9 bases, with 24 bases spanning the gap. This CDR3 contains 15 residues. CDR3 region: CASGRQGRLGGTQYF. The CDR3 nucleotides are TGTGCCAGCGGGAGACAGGGTCGGCTAGGGGGGACGCAGTATTTT.

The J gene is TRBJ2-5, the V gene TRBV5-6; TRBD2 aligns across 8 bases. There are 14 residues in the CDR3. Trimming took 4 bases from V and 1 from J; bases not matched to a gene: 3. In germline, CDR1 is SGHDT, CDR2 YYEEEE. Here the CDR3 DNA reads TGTGCCAGCAGCCAGCGGGGGCTCCAAGAGACCCAGTACTTC. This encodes CASSQRGLQETQYF. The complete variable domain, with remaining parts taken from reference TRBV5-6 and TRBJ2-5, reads DAGVTQSPTHLIKTRGQQVTLRCSPKSGHDTVSWYQQALGQGPQFIFQYYEEEERQRGNFPDRFSGHQFPNYSSELNVNALLLGDSALYLCASSQRGLQETQYFGPGTRLLVL.

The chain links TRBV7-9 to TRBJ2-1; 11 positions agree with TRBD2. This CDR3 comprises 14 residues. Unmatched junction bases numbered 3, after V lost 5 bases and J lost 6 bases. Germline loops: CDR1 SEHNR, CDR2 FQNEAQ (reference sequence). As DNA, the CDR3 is TGTGCCAGCAGCCAGGGACTAGCGGCCAATGAGCAGTTCTTC. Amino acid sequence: CASSQGLAANEQFF.

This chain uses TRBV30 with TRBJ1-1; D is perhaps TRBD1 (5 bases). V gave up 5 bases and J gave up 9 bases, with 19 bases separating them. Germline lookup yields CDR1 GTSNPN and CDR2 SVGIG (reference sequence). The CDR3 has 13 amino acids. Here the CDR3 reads CAWALEQVGQAFF. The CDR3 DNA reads TGTGCCTGGGCCCTAGAACAGGTCGGGCAAGCTTTCTTT.

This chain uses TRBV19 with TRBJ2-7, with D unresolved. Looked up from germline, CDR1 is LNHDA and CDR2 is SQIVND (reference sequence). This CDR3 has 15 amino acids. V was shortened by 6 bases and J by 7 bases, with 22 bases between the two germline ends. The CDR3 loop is CASSYPVRTLREQYF. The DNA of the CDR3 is TGTGCCAGTAGCTACCCGGTCCGCACCCTACGAGAGCAGTACTTC.

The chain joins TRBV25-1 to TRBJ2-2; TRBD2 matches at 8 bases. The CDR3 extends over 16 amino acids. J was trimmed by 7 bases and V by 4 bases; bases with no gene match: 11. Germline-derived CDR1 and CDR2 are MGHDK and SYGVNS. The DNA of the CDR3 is TGTGCCAGCAGTGCCATTAGGGCGGGAGGCCACGGGGAGCTGTTTTTT. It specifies CASSAIRAGGHGELFF.

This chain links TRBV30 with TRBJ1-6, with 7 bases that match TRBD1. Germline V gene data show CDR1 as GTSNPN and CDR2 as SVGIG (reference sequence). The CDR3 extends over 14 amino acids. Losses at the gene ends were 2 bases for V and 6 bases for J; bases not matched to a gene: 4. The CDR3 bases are TGTGCCTGGAGTAGGGGGCCCATTAATTCACCCCTCCACTTT. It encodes CAWSRGPINSPLHF.

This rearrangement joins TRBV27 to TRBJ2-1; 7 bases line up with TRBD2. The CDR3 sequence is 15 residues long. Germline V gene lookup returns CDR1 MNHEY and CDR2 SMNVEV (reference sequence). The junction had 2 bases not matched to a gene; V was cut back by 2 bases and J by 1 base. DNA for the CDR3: TGTGCCAGCAGTTTAGGCGGGAGTTCCTACAATGAGCAGTTCTTC. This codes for CASSLGGSSYNEQFF.

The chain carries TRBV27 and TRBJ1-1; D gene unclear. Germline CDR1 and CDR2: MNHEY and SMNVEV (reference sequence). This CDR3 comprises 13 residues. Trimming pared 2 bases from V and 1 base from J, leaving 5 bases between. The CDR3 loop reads CASSLGPNTEAFF. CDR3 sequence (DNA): TGTGCCAGCAGTTTAGGCCCGAACACTGAAGCTTTCTTT.

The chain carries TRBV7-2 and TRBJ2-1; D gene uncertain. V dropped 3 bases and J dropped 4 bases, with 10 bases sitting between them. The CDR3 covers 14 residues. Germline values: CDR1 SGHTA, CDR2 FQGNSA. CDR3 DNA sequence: TGTGCCAGCAGCTTTGACTCTTTATACAATGAGCAGTTCTTC. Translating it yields CASSFDSLYNEQFF.

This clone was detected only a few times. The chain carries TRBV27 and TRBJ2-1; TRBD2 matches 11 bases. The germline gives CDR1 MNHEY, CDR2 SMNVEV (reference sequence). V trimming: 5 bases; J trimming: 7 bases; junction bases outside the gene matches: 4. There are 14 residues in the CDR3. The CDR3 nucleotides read TGTGCCAGCAGTCTACTAGCGGGAGAGAATGAGCAGTTCTTC. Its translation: CASSLLAGENEQFF.

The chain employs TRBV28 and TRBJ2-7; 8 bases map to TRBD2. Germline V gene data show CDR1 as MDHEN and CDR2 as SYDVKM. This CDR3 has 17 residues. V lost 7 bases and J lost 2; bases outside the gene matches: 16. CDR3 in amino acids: CASIGTLAGRLPYEQYF. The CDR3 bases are TGTGCCAGCATTGGTACGCTAGCGGGTCGGTTACCCTACGAGCAGTACTTC.

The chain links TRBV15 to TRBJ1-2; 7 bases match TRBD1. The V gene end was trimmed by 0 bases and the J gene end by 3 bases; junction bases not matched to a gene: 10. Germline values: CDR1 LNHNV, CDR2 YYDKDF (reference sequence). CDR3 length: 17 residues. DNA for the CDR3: TGTGCCACCAGCAGAGATCCGGGGACAGCTCTATACTATGGCTACACCTTC. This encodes CATSRDPGTALYYGYTF. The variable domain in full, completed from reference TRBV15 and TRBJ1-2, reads DAMVIQNPRYQVTQFGKPVTLSCSQTLNHNVMYWYQQKSSQAPKLLFHYYDKDFNNEADTPDNFQSRRPNTSFCFLDIRSPGLGDTAMYLCATSRDPGTALYYGYTFGSGTRLTVV.

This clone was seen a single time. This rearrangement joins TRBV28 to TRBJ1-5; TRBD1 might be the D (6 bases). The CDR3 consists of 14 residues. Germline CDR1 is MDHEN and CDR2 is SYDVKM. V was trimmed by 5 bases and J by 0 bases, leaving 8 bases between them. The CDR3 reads CASSGQISNQPQHF. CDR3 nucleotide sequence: TGTGCCAGCAGTGGACAGATTAGCAATCAGCCCCAGCATTTT.

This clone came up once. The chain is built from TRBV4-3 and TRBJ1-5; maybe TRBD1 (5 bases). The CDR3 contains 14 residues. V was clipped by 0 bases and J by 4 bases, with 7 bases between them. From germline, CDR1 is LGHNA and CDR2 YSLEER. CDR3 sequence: CASSQDAGNQPQHF. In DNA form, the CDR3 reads TGCGCCAGCAGCCAAGACGCAGGGAATCAGCCCCAGCATTTT.

CDR3 sequence reads: CASSQPGGAGTGELFF. The CDR3 DNA reads as TGCGCCAGCAGCCAACCAGGGGGCGCGGGGACCGGGGAGCTGTTTTTT. This chain uses TRBV4-3 with TRBJ2-2; 8 nucleotides align to TRBD1. The junction had 7 bases not matched to a gene; V was cut back by 2 bases and J by 5 bases. This CDR3 is built from 16 residues. Per germline, CDR1 LGHNA and CDR2 YSLEER.